This TCR beta chain was captured in a study of low-dose radiotherapy and immunotherapy resistance in tumors (dated 2022 in TCRdb). The study in broad terms: Cohort 1 received 0.5 Gy per fraction every 2 weeks, with a prescribed total PTV dose of 6.5 Gy. Patients in Cohort 2 were given 1 Gy per fraction every two weeks, for a total of 13 Gy across 26 weeks. Patients were given nivolumab as a 240 mg flat dose every two weeks and ipilimumab at 1 mg/kg every six weeks, with both drugs delivered intravenously. Intravenous cyclophosphamide at 200 mg/m2 was administered every two weeks, one day ahead of each radiation and immunotherapy administration. Starting on cycle 1 day 1, patients took 300 mg of aspirin by mouth once daily for four cycles. No randomization into treatment groups was done for the people taking part in the trial. Eight patients were included in the translational analysis, namely three from the first dose cohort plus the first five from the second dose cohort.

At least ten counts were recorded for this clonotype. The clone's antigen remains unknown. Within one base of it there is no much larger clone, and no base qualities were kept. The sample's time point, from its label and the paper: before trial treatment. Donors were enrolled in RACIN, a single-arm phase I dose-escalation trial in which nivolumab, ipilimumab, aspirin, low-dose cyclophosphamide and low-dose radiotherapy were combined. To be eligible, a patient needed to have an advanced solid tumor that was TIL-negative. Sequenced using an Illumina HiSeq 2500. Superscript III and a set of TRAV- and TRBV-specific primers were used to synthesize first-strand cDNA, so that both TCRalpha and TCRbeta chains were covered. A roughly 19-cycle PCR with Phusion amplified the TCRs, pairing a constant-region primer with the adapter that was attached to the V primers. The isolated mRNA was amplified using the MessageAmp II aRNA Amplification Kit, with in vitro transcription performed for about 15 hours at 37 degrees C. The Dynabeads mRNA DIRECT Purification Kit was used to isolate the mRNA for TCR sequencing. Indexed Illumina adapters were added in a second roughly 26-cycle Phusion PCR, and the resulting products were purified with AMPure XP beads. The paper's processing steps were these. Custom Perl scripts pooled TCR sequences encoding the same protein, removed out-of-frame sequences and computed each clonotype's abundance. Any TCR sequence backed by just one read was left out of the analysis. Among the metrics used to describe the repertoires were Shannon entropy, Gini index, clonality, richness, and the frequency of TCRs shared between repertoires. In TCRdb, the public reads were trimmed at Q25 with fastp and aligned with MiXCR, with productive beta chains retained. Merged by CDR3 protein, the rows form single entries marked with the most common genes and DNA. TCRdb, not the authors, supplied the V and J calls. This sample gives 70,000 to 90,000 distinct CDR3 sequences in total; 18% of them show up just once. The top ten constitute roughly 2.8% of the sample.

The junction carries 20 bases between V and J, which are trimmed by 7 bases and 5 bases respectively. Including the terminal cysteine and phenylalanine, the CDR3 comprises 15 residues. The retained sequence is limited to the CDR3, 45 bases, with the frame set at the first base. This clonotype was sampled from a male donor with prostate cancer. This specimen was PBMCs, taken before treatment. The rearranged chain carries TRBV12-3 or TRBV12-4 and TRBJ2-5; tentative D gene TRBD2, with 5 bases matching. The DNA sequence reads TGTGCCAGCAATGGCGGGCGTTCGGGTACGGAGACCCAGTACTTC. Translated, this is CASNGGRSGTETQYF.